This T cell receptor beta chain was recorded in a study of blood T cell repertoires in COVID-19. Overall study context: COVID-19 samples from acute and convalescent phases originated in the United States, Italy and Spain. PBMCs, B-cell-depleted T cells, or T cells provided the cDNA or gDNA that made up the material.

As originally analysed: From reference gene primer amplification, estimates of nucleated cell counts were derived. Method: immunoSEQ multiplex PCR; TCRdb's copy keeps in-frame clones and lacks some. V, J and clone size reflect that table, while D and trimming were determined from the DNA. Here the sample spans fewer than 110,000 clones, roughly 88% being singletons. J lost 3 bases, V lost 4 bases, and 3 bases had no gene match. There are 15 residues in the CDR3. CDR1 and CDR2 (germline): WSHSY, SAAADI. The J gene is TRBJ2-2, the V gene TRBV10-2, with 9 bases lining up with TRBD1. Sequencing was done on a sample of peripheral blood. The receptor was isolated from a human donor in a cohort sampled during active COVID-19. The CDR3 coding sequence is TGCGCCAGCAGTGGACAGGGGGGGGACACCGGGGAGCTGTTTTTT. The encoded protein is CASSGQGGDTGELFF.